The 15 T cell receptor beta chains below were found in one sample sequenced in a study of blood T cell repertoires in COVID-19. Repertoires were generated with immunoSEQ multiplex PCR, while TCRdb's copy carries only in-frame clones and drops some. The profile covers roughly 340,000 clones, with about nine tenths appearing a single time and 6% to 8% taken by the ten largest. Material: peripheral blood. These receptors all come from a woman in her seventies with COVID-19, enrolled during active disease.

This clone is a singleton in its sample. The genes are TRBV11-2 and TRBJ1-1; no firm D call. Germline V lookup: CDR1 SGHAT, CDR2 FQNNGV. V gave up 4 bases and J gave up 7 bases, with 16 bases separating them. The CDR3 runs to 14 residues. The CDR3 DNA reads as TGTGCCAGCAGCTCGGTCGAGGGAAGAGGTGAAGCTTTCTTT. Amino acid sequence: CASSSVEGRGEAFF.

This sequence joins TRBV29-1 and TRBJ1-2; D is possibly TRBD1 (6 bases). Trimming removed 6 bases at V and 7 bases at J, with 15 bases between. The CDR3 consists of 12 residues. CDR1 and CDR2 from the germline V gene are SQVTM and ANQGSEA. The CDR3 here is CSVIQGVRGYTF. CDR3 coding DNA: TGCAGCGTCATACAGGGAGTTCGTGGCTACACCTTC.

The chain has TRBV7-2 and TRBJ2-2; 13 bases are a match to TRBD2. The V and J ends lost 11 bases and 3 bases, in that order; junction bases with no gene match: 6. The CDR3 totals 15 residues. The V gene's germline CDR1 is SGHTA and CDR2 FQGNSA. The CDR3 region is CALGTSGADTGELFF. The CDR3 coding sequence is TGTGCCTTAGGGACTAGCGGGGCAGACACCGGGGAGCTGTTTTTT.

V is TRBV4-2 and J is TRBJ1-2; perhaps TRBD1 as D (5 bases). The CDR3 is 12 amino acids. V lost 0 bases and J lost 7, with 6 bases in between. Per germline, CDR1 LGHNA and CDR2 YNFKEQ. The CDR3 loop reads CASSQEGPGYTF. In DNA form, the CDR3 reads TGTGCCAGCAGCCAAGAGGGGCCTGGCTACACCTTC.

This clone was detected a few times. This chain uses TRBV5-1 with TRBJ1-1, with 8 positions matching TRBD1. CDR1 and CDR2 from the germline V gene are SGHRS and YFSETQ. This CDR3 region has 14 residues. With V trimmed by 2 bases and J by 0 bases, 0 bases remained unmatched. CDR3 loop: CASSLQGVNTEAFF. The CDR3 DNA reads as TGCGCCAGCAGCTTACAGGGGGTGAACACTGAAGCTTTCTTT.

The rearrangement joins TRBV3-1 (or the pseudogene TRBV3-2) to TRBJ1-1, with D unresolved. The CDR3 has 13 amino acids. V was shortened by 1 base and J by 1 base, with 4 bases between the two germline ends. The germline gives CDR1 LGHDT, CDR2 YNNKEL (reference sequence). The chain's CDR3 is CASSQVQNTEAFF. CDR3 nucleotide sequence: TGTGCCAGCAGCCAAGTCCAGAACACTGAAGCTTTCTTT.

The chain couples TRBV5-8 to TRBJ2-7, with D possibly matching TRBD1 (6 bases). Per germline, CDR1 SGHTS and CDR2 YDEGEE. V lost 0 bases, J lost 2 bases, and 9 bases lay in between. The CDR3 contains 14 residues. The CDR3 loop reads CASSLGTGTYEQYF. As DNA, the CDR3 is TGTGCCAGCAGCTTGGGAACAGGGACCTACGAGCAGTACTTC.

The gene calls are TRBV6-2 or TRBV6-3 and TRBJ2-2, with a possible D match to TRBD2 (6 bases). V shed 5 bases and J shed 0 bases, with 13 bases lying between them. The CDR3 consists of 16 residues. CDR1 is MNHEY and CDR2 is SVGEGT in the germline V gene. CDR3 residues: CASSRLGSANTGELFF. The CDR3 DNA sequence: TGTGCCAGCAGTCGACTAGGGTCCGCGAACACCGGGGAGCTGTTTTTT.

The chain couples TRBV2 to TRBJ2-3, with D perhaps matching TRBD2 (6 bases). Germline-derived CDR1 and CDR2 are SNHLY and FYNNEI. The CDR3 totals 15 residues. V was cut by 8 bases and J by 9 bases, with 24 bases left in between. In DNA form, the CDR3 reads TGTGCCAGCGATGCGGGACCGGGGCCGGGGGAGACGCAGTATTTT. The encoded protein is CASDAGPGPGETQYF.

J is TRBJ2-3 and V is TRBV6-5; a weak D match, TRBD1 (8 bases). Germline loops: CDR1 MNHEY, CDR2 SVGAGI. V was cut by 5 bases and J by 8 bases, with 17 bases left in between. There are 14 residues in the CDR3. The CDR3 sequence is CASSPTGEGGTQYF. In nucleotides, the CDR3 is TGTGCCAGCAGTCCGACAGGGGAGGGGGGTACGCAGTATTTT.

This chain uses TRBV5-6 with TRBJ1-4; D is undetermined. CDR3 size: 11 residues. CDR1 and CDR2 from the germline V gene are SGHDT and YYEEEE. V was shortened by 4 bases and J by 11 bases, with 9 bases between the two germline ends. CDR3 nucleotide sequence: TGTGCCAGCAGCCTTGGCGGGAAACTGTTTTTT. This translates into CASSLGGKLFF.

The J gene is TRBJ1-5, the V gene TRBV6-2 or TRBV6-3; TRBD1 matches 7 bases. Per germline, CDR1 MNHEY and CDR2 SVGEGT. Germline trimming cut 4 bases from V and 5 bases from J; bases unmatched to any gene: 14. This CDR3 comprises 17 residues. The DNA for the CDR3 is TGTGCCAGCAGTTCACACAGGGGCCCTCGTTATCATCAGCCCCAGCATTTT. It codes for CASSSHRGPRYHQPQHF.

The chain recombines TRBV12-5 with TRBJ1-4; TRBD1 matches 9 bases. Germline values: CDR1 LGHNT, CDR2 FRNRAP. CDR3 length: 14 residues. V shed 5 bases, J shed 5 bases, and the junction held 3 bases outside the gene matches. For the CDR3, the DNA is TGTGCTAGTGGTCAGGGACAGGGAAATGAAAAACTGTTTTTT. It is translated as CASGQGQGNEKLFF. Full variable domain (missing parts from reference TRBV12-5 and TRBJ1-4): DARVTQTPRHKVTEMGQEVTMRCQPILGHNTVFWYRQTMMQGLELLAYFRNRAPLDDSGMPKDRFSAEMPDATLATLKIQPSEPRDSAVYFCASGQGQGNEKLFFGSGTQLSVL.

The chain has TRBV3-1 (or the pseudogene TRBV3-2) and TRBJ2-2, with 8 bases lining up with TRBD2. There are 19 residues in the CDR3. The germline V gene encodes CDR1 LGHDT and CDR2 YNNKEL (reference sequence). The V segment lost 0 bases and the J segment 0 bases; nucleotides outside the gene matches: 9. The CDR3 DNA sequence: TGTGCCAGCAGCCAAGATTCCGGGACTAGGGCTTCGAACACCGGGGAGCTGTTTTTT. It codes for CASSQDSGTRASNTGELFF.

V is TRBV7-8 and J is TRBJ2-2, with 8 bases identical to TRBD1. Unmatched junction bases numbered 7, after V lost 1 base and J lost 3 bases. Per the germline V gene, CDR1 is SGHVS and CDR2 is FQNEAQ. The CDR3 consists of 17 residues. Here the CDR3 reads CASSLVGRGQDTGELFF. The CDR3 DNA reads TGTGCCAGCAGCTTAGTCGGCAGGGGGCAGGACACCGGGGAGCTGTTTTTT.